This TCR beta chain is from a study of blood T cell repertoires in COVID-19. Overall study: In each case, the material was cDNA or gDNA derived from T cells, B-cell-depleted T cells, or PBMCs.

The assay was immunoSEQ multiplex PCR, and TCRdb's table has in-frame clones only and misses some. The sample holds 250,000 to 350,000 clones, around 88% seen once. Enrolled during active infection, Seattle patients were then followed longitudinally. Sequencing used peripheral blood. This sequence originates from a woman aged 70-85 years with COVID-19, enrolled during active disease.

This CDR3 is CASSGQGGGETQYF. Written as DNA, the CDR3 is TGCGCCAGCAGCGGACAGGGGGGAGGAGAGACCCAGTACTTC. This chain joins TRBV5-1 and TRBJ2-5; 10 nucleotides align to TRBD1. The CDR3 is 14 residues long. Germline CDR1 SGHRS, CDR2 YFSETQ. V lost 4 bases, J lost 4 bases, and 4 bases stayed unmatched.